This TCR beta chain derives from a study of T cell responses to AZD1222 COVID-19 vaccine. General study findings and limits: Without day 14 samples, only post-peak T cell repertoires were studied. Vaccine-related CD4 TCRs covered spike, predominating at 160-218 and 743-854. It should be noted that donors were predominantly white British and more often female, and clonal diversity was possibly underestimated.

TCRdb keeps only in-frame clones here, not all; method: immunoSEQ multiplex PCR. This sample has tens of thousands of clones, with 70% to 90% found just once. This clone was recorded once. Its specificity is unknown. V shed 5 bases and J shed 3 bases, with 16 bases lying between them. From germline, CDR1 is MDHEN and CDR2 SYDVKM. This CDR3 comprises 16 residues. Doses given second, at about 4 or about 12 weeks, were pooled. Here the sequenced sample was peripheral blood, taken 28 days after the second AZD1222 dose. The chain uses TRBV28 and TRBJ1-4; D may be TRBD1 (5 bases). The TCR comes from an adult who received the AZD1222 COVID-19 vaccine. The CDR3: CASSLDSGPSNEKLFF. The CDR3 nucleotides are TGTGCCAGCAGTCTAGACAGCGGGCCCTCTAATGAAAAACTGTTTTTT.